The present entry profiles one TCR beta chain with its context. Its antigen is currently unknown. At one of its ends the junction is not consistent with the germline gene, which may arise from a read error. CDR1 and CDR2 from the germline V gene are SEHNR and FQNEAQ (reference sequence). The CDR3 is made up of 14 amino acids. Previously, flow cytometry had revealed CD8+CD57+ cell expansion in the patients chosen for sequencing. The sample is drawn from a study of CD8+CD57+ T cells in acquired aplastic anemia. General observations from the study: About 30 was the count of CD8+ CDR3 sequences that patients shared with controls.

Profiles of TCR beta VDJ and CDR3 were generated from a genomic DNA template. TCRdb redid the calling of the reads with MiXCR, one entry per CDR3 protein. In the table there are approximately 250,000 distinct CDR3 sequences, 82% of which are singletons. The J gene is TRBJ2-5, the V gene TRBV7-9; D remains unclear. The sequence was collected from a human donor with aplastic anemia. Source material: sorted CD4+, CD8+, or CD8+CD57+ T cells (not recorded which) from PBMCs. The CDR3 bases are TGTGCCACCAGCTGTCACAGCGAGCAAGAGACCCAGTACTTC. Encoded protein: CATSCHSEQETQYF.